Only one count was recorded for the clone carrying this TCR beta chain. The antigen remains unidentified. The CDR3 has 16 residues. The V segment lost 4 bases and the J segment 2 bases; nucleotides outside the gene matches: 8. In germline, CDR1 is KGHSH, CDR2 LQKENI. TCRdb's table, derived via immunoSEQ multiplex PCR, lists solely in-frame clones and lacks some. This repertoire shows roughly 760,000 clones, approximately 79% found once; its top ten account for 1.5% to 2%. Donors were healthy HIV-negative adults without recent acute infections or vaccinations. This sample is drawn from a study of shared clonotypes between healthy human individuals. The wider study: Three CD4 naive, three CD4 memory, two CD8 naive and one CD8 memory plate were used per donor.

Study-level findings and limits: Rarefaction showed that sequencing of sorted subsets was incomplete (despite large depth).

Material: memory CD4+ T cells sorted from blood. Indicated subset: CD45RA-negative fraction. V and J are TRBV18 and TRBJ2-5; 9 bases fit TRBD1. The receptor's source is a woman aged 30 to 39 in good health. CDR3 loop: CASSQTDRGQQETQYF. Here the CDR3 DNA reads TGTGCCAGCTCACAAACGGACAGGGGACAACAAGAGACCCAGTACTTC.